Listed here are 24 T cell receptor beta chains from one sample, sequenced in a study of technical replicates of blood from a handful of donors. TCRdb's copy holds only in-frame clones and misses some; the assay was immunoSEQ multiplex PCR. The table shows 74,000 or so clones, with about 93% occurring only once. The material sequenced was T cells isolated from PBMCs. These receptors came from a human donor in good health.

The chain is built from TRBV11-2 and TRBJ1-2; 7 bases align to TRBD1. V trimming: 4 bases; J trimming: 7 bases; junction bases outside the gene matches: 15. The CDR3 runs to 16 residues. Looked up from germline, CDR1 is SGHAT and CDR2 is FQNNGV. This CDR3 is CASSSLGAHRGSGYTF. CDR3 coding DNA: TGTGCCAGCAGCTCCCTAGGGGCCCACAGGGGCAGTGGCTACACCTTC. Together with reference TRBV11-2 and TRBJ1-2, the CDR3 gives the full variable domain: EAGVAQSPRYKIIEKRQSVAFWCNPISGHATLYWYQQILGQGPKLLIQFQNNGVVDDSQLPKDRFSAERLKGVDSTLKIQPAKLEDSAVYLCASSSLGAHRGSGYTFGSGTRLTVV.

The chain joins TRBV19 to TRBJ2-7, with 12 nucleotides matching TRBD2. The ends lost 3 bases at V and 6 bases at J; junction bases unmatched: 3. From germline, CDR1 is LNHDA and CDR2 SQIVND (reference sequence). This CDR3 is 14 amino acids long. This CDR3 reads CASSMPGLAGEQYF. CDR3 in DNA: TGTGCCAGTAGTATGCCGGGACTAGCGGGCGAGCAGTACTTC.

The CDR3 sequence: CASSSYGYTF. CDR3 DNA: TGTGCCAGCAGTTCTTATGGCTACACCTTC. The chain joins TRBV28 to TRBJ1-2; no reliable D call. V shed 4 bases and J shed 5 bases, with 2 bases lying between them. The CDR3 loop spans 10 amino acids. Germline loops: CDR1 MDHEN, CDR2 SYDVKM.

Here the CDR3 reads CASSFPGHYNEQFF. The CDR3 bases are TGTGCCAGCAGTTTTCCGGGACATTACAATGAGCAGTTCTTC. This chain uses TRBV28 with TRBJ2-1, with a weak D call TRBD1 (6 bases). V was shortened by 3 bases and J by 4 bases, with 10 bases between the two germline ends. Germline CDR1 and CDR2: MDHEN and SYDVKM. The CDR3 has 14 residues.

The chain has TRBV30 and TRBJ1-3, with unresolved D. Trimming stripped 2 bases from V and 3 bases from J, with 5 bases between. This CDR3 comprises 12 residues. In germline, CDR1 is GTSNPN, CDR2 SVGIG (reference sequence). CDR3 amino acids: CAWSYFGNTIYF. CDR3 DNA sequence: TGTGCCTGGAGTTATTTTGGAAACACCATATATTTT.

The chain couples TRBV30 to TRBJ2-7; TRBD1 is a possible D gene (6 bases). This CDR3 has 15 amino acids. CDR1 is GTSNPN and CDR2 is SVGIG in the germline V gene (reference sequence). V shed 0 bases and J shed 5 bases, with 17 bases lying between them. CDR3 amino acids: CAWSVGWTQGNEQYF. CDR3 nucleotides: TGTGCCTGGAGTGTAGGTTGGACACAGGGCAACGAGCAGTACTTC.

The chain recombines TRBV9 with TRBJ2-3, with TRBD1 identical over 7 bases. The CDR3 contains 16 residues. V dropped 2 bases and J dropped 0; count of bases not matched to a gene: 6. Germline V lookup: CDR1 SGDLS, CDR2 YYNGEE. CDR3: CASSVTGTASTDTQYF. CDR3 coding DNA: TGTGCCAGCAGCGTTACCGGGACAGCTAGCACAGATACGCAGTATTTT.

The CDR3, as DNA: TGTGCCAGCAGCCTCCTTGAGGTCCAAGAGACCCAGTACTTC. Amino acid sequence: CASSLLEVQETQYF. The chain employs TRBV6-1 and TRBJ2-5, with unresolved D. CDR3 length: 14 amino acids. V shed 6 bases and J shed 1 base, with 12 bases lying between them. CDR1 and CDR2 from the germline V gene are MNHNS and SASEGT.

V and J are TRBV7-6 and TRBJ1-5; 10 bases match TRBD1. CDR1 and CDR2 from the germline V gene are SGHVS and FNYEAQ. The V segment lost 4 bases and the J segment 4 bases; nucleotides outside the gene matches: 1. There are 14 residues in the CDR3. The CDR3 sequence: CASSWGQGNQPQHF. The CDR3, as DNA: TGTGCCAGCAGCTGGGGACAGGGGAATCAGCCCCAGCATTTT. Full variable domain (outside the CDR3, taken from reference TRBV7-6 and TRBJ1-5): GAGVSQSPRYKVTKRGQDVALRCDPISGHVSLYWYRQALGQGPEFLTYFNYEAQQDKSGLPNDRFSAERPEGSISTLTIQRTEQRDSAMYRCASSWGQGNQPQHFGDGTRLSIL.

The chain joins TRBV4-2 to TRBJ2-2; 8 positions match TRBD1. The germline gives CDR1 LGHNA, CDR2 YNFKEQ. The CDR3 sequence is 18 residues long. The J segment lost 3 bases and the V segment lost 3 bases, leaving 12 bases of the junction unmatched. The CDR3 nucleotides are TGTGCCAGCAGCCATTGGGAGAGGACAGGGATTTACACCGGGGAGCTGTTTTTT. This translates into CASSHWERTGIYTGELFF.

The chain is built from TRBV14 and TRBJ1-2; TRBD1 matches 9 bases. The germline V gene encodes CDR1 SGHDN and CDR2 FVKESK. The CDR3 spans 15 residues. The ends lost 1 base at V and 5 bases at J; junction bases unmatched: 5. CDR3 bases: TGTGCCAGCAGCCAAGGTCCCGGACAGGGGTATGGCTACACCTTC. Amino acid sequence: CASSQGPGQGYGYTF.

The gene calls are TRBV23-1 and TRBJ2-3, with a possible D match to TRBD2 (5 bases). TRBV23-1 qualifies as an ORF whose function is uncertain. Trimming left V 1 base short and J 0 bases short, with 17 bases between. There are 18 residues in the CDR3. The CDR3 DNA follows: TGCGCCAGCAGTCAATTCAAGCGGACGCAAGATAGCACAGATACGCAGTATTTT. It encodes CASSQFKRTQDSTDTQYF.

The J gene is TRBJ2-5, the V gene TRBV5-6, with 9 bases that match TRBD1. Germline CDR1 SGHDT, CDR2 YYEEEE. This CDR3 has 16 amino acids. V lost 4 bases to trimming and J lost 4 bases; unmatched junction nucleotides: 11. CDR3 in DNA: TGTGCCAGCAGCGTATTGGGACAGGGAAAGGCAGAGACCCAGTACTTC. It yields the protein CASSVLGQGKAETQYF.

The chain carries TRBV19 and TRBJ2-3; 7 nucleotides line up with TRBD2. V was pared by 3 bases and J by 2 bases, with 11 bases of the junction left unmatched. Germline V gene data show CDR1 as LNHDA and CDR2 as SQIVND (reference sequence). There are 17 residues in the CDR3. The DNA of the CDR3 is TGTGCCAGTAGTATCCTAATAATGGCGGGAGACACAGATACGCAGTATTTT. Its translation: CASSILIMAGDTDTQYF.

CDR3: CASTLSGASTDTQYF. CDR3 in DNA: TGTGCCAGCACCCTTAGCGGGGCTAGCACAGATACGCAGTATTTT. V gene TRBV28 combines with J gene TRBJ2-3; 8 nucleotides agree with TRBD2. The V and J ends lost 7 bases and 0 bases, in that order; junction bases with no gene match: 6. The CDR3 covers 15 residues. The V gene's germline CDR1 is MDHEN and CDR2 SYDVKM.

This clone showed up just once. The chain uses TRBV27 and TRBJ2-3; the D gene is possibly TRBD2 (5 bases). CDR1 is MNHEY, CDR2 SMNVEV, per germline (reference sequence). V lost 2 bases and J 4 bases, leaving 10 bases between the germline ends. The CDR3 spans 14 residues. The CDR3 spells CASSLPSLADTQYF. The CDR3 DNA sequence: TGTGCCAGCAGTTTACCTAGCCTGGCAGATACGCAGTATTTT.

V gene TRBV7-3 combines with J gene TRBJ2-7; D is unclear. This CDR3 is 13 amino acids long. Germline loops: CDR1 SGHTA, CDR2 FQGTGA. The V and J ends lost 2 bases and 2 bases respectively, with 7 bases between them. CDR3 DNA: TGTGCCAGCAGCTTAGGCACCACCTACGAGCAGTACTTC. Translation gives CASSLGTTYEQYF. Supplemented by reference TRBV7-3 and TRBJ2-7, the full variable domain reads GAGVSQTPSNKVTEKGKYVELRCDPISGHTALYWYRQSLGQGPEFLIYFQGTGAADDSGLPNDRFFAVRPEGSVSTLKIQRTERGDSAVYLCASSLGTTYEQYFGPGTRLTVT.

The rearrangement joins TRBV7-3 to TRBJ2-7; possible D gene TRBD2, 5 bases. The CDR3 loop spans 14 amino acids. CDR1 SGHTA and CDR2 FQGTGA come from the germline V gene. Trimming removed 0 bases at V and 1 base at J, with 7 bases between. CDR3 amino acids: CASSLTTGSYEQYF. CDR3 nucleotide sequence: TGTGCCAGCAGCTTAACGACGGGGTCCTACGAGCAGTACTTC.

The CDR3 DNA is TGTGCCAGCAGTTGGCCATTTGGGGAGCTGTTTTTT. Encoded protein: CASSWPFGELFF. This rearrangement joins TRBV28 to TRBJ2-2; no clear D gene. The CDR3 length is 12 residues. Germline assignment: CDR1 MDHEN and CDR2 SYDVKM. V was clipped by 4 bases and J by 8 bases, with 8 bases between them.

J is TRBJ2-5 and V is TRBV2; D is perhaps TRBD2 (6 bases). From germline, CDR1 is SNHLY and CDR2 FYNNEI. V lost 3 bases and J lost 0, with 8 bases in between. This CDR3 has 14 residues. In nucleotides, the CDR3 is TGTGCCAGCAGTGACCGGGACTACCAAGAGACCCAGTACTTC. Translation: CASSDRDYQETQYF.

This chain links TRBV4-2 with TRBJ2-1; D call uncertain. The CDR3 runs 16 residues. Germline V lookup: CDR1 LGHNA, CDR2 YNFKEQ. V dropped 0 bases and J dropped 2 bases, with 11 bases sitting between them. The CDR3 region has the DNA TGTGCCAGCAGCCAAGAGAGCCTCCTCGCCTACAATGAGCAGTTCTTC. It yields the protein CASSQESLLAYNEQFF.

The CDR3 nucleotides read TGCGCCAGCAGCATCGGACAGCGACAAGAGACCCAGTACTTC. Protein: CASSIGQRQETQYF. V usage is TRBV5-1 and J usage is TRBJ2-5; D may be TRBD1 (6 bases). Germline-derived CDR1 and CDR2 are SGHRS and YFSETQ. This CDR3 spans 14 amino acids. V was cut by 4 bases and J by 2 bases, with 12 bases left in between.

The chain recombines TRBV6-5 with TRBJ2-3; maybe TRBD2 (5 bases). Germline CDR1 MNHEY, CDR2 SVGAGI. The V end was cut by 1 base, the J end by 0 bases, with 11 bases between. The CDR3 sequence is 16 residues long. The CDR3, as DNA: TGTGCCAGCAGTTACTACCCAGGAGGTAGCACAGATACGCAGTATTTT. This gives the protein CASSYYPGGSTDTQYF.

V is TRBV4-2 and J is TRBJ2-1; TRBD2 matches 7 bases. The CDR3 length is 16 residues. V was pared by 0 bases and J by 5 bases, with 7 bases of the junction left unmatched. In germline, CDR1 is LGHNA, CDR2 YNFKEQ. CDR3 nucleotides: TGTGCCAGCAGCCAAGAGAGCGGGATAATAGACAATGAGCAGTTCTTC. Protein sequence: CASSQESGIIDNEQFF.